This record concerns one T cell receptor beta chain sequence. Antigen: not known. CDR1 and CDR2 from the germline V gene are SGDLS and YYNGEE. CDR3 length: 15 amino acids. V lost 4 bases and J 1 base, leaving 14 bases between the germline ends. Amplification of TCR beta CDR3 regions used RNA as the template. The study used the HTBI primer set for a first-round RT-PCR of the TCR CDR3. TCRdb re-called the multiplex PCR reads with MiXCR, one entry per CDR3 protein. The table has some 340,000 distinct CDR3 sequences, roughly 13% seen once. This sample is drawn from a study of T cells in Graves' hyperthyroidism and ophthalmopathy. Study-wide context: Sampling of peripheral blood happened at initial diagnosis, prior to any treatment.

Overall study findings and caveats: Ophthalmopathy and stable hyperthyroidism were separated by a 13 V-J model.

The chain couples TRBV9 to TRBJ1-1; D possibly corresponds to TRBD1 (6 bases). Sequenced sample: blood. The clonotype originates from a woman between 35 and 50 years old with Graves' ophthalmopathy. The DNA for the CDR3 is TGTGCCAGCAGCCCCCGGGGGGGGGCGAACACTGAAGCTTTCTTT. Translating it yields CASSPRGGANTEAFF. Together with reference TRBV9 and TRBJ1-1, the CDR3 gives the full variable domain: DSGVTQTPKHLITATGQRVTLRCSPRSGDLSVYWYQQSLDQGLQFLIQYYNGEERAKGNILERFSAQQFPDLHSELNLSSLELGDSALYFCASSPRGGANTEAFFGQGTRLTVV.